One sample yielded the 14 T cell receptor beta chains listed below, sequenced in a study of blood T cells in healthy people across ages. The authors ran a second PCR of about 6 to 11 cycles using a sample-barcoded 5' primer and a J-beta primer mix. TCRdb processed the 5' RACE reads anew with MiXCR; each CDR3 protein has one entry. The sample has 1.5 million to 2 million distinct CDR3 sequences, roughly two fifths seen once. Sequencing was done on a sample of blood. The receptors were gathered from a human donor in good health.

This clonotype occurred a few times. The V and J genes are TRBV4-1 and TRBJ1-5; D gene unclear. Germline CDR1 MGHRA, CDR2 YSYEKL. The CDR3 is 13 residues long. V was pared by 4 bases and J by 9 bases, with 13 bases between. DNA for the CDR3: TGCGCCAGCAGCCCATCCGGGTTACGGCCCCAGCATTTT. Its protein product is CASSPSGLRPQHF.

This clonotype was counted a few times. This sequence joins TRBV12-3 or TRBV12-4 and TRBJ2-7; D assignment may be TRBD1 or TRBD2 (5 bases each). Trimming pared 3 bases from V and 1 base from J, leaving 16 bases between. The CDR3 covers 16 residues. The CDR3 DNA follows: TGTGCCAGCAGTTTGTTTGGGACGGAGTCTTCCTACGAGCAGTACTTC. It yields the protein CASSLFGTESSYEQYF.

The table lists this clonotype with a few counts. V and J are TRBV7-9 and TRBJ1-1, with D hard to call. The V gene's germline CDR1 is SEHNR and CDR2 FQNEAQ (reference sequence). The ends were cut back, 5 bases at V and 1 base at J, with 11 bases in the middle. CDR3 length: 14 amino acids. Written as DNA, the CDR3 is TGTGCCAGCAGCCCCTTGACACCGAACACTGAAGCTTTCTTT. Encoded protein: CASSPLTPNTEAFF.

This rearrangement joins TRBV27 to TRBJ2-7, with 9 positions matching TRBD1. This CDR3 is built from 16 residues. V was clipped by 6 bases and J by 3 bases; unmatched bases: 12. Germline CDR1 MNHEY, CDR2 SMNVEV (reference sequence). CDR3 DNA: TGTGCCAGCAGCCAGGGGACAGGGCGACCTCTCTACGAGCAGTACTTC. This translates into CASSQGTGRPLYEQYF.

The chain employs TRBV6-2 or TRBV6-3 and TRBJ1-5, with 7 bases matching TRBD1. Germline V CDR1 and CDR2: MNHEY, SVGEGT. Losses at the gene ends were 10 bases for V and 3 bases for J; bases not matched to a gene: 9. This CDR3 contains 14 residues. The CDR3 loop is CANSSGQPNQPQHF. The DNA for the CDR3 is TGTGCCAACAGCTCGGGACAGCCCAATCAGCCCCAGCATTTT.

This clonotype has a single count. V gene TRBV6-5 combines with J gene TRBJ1-3; no firm D call. Germline V gene lookup returns CDR1 MNHEY and CDR2 SVGAGI. This CDR3 has 14 amino acids. Trimming left V 0 bases short and J 4 bases short, with 7 bases between. The CDR3 nucleotides read TGTGCCAGCAGTTACTCGGTGGAGGGAAACACCATATATTTT. This encodes CASSYSVEGNTIYF.

In its sample, this clonotype was seen a few times. The genes are TRBV6-6 and TRBJ1-6, with a weak D call TRBD1 (5 bases). The CDR3 runs 14 residues. Per germline, CDR1 MNHNY and CDR2 SVGAGI (reference sequence). Trimming cost V 6 bases and J 9 bases, with 15 bases left between them. Here the CDR3 DNA reads TGTGCCAGCAGCCCCGGGACCCACATTTCACCCCTCCACTTT. This gives the protein CASSPGTHISPLHF.

This clonotype was seen only a few times. The chain has TRBV20-1 and TRBJ2-7, with 9 bases aligning to TRBD2. The CDR3 loop spans 14 amino acids. In germline, CDR1 is DFQATT, CDR2 SNEGSKA (reference sequence). Losses at the gene ends were 2 bases for V and 3 bases for J; bases not matched to a gene: 5. In nucleotides, the CDR3 is TGCAGTGCTAGACCTAGCGGGGAAATCTACGAGCAGTACTTC. Translated, it gives CSARPSGEIYEQYF.

This clonotype turned up a few times. The chain has TRBV7-9 and TRBJ2-4; a weak D match, TRBD1 (6 bases). From germline, CDR1 is SEHNR and CDR2 FQNEAQ (reference sequence). This CDR3 is built from 15 residues. Trimming removed 5 bases at V and 13 bases at J, with 24 bases between. CDR3: CASSHPSGGIEEQYF. DNA of the CDR3: TGTGCCAGCAGCCACCCGTCTGGGGGCATAGAGGAGCAGTACTTC.

V is TRBV6-6 and J is TRBJ2-1; TRBD1 agrees at 10 bases. The length of the CDR3 is 14 residues. J gave up 8 bases and V 8 bases, and 9 bases lay outside the gene matches. Germline assignment: CDR1 MNHNY and CDR2 SVGAGI (reference sequence). The CDR3 reads CASHRRDRGDEQFF. The CDR3 nucleotides are TGTGCCAGCCACCGGCGGGACAGGGGCGATGAGCAGTTCTTC.

A few counts support this clonotype. The chain employs TRBV5-1 and TRBJ2-1; possible D gene TRBD2, 6 bases. Deletions cut 0 bases from V and 6 bases from J, with 10 bases between. CDR1 and CDR2 from the germline V gene are SGHRS and YFSETQ. This CDR3 has 14 amino acids. This CDR3 reads CASSLGLGVNEQFF. The CDR3 DNA sequence: TGCGCCAGCAGCTTGGGACTAGGAGTCAATGAGCAGTTCTTC.

The chain uses TRBV5-5 and TRBJ2-7; D is uncertain. This CDR3 contains 13 residues. Trimming stripped 1 base from V and 3 bases from J, with 8 bases between. In germline, CDR1 is SGHKS, CDR2 YYEKEE (reference sequence). The CDR3 DNA reads TGTGCCAGCAGCTTGTTTGGGGTCTACGAGCAGTACTTC. This codes for CASSLFGVYEQYF.

The rearrangement joins TRBV7-8 to TRBJ1-5; D not resolved. Trimming stripped 1 base from V and 5 bases from J, with 9 bases between. Per germline, CDR1 SGHVS and CDR2 FQNEAQ. This CDR3 spans 14 amino acids. CDR3 DNA sequence: TGTGCCAGCAGCTTAGAGGCCCGATATCAGCCCCAGCATTTT. Translated: CASSLEARYQPQHF.

This clonotype occurred a few times. The gene calls are TRBV20-1 and TRBJ2-4; no firm D call. This CDR3 is built from 12 residues. Germline assignment: CDR1 DFQATT and CDR2 SNEGSKA (reference sequence). V shed 7 bases and J shed 10 bases, with 17 bases lying between them. CDR3 region: CSGAILGAIQYF. The CDR3 coding sequence is TGCAGTGGGGCAATTTTAGGCGCGATTCAGTACTTC.